This T cell receptor (beta chain) was sequenced in a study of blood T cell repertoires in COVID-19. Study-level background: Italy, Spain and the United States were the sources of the convalescent and acute COVID-19 samples. Sources were T cells, B-cell-depleted T cells, or PBMCs; the material itself was cDNA or gDNA.

In the study's own analysis: The assay estimated nucleated cells by amplifying reference gene primers. Method: immunoSEQ multiplex PCR; TCRdb's copy keeps in-frame clones and lacks some. Clone size and V and J calls were adopted from that table, with D and trimming inferred from the DNA. The data contain approximately 210,000 clones, 94% of them seen just once; the ten biggest clones take up 0.6% to 0.8%. It was during active infection that Seattle patients were enrolled and then longitudinally followed. CDR1 and CDR2 (germline): SEHNR, FQNEAQ (reference sequence). The CDR3 is made up of 17 amino acids. Trimming cost V 5 bases and J 5 bases; bases outside gene matches: 17.

This TCR derives from a man younger than 40 with COVID-19, enrolled during active disease. The chain couples TRBV7-9 to TRBJ1-1, with 7 bases identical to TRBD1. Input material: peripheral blood. CDR3: CASSHATGMGEGTEAFF. DNA for the CDR3: TGTGCCAGCAGCCATGCGACAGGGATGGGTGAGGGGACTGAAGCTTTCTTT. The entire variable domain, with the rest obtained from reference TRBV7-9 and TRBJ1-1, is as follows: DTGVSQNPRHKITKRGQNVTFRCDPISEHNRLYWYRQTLGQGPEFLTYFQNEAQLEKSRLLSDRFSAERPKGSFSTLEIQRTEQGDSAMYLCASSHATGMGEGTEAFFGQGTRLTVV.